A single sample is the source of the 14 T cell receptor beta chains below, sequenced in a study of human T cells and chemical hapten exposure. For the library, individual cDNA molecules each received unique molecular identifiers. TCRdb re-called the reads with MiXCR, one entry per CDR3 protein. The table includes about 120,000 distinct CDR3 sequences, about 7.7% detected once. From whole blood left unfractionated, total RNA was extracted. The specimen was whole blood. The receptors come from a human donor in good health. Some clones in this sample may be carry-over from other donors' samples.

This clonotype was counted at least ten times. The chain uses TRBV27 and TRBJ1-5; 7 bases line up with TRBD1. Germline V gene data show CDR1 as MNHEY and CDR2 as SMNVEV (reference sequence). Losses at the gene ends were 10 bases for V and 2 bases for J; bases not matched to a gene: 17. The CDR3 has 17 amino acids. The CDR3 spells CATSPRGGSDGNQPQHF. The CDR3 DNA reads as TGTGCCACATCCCCTCGAGGGGGCAGCGATGGCAATCAGCCCCAGCATTTT.

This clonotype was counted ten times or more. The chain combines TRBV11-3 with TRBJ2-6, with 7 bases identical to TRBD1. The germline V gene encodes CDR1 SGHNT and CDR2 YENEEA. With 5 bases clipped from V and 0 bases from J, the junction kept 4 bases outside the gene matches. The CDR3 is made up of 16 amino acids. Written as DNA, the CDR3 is TGTGCCAGCAGCCCGGGACAGCCCTCTGGGGCCAACGTCCTGACTTTC. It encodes CASSPGQPSGANVLTF.

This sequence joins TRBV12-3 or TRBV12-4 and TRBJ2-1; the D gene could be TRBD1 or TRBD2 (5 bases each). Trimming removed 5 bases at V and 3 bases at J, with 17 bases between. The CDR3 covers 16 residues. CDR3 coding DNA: TGTGCCAGCAGTCCTGGGACCGCCGATTTCTACAATGAGCAGTTCTTC. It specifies CASSPGTADFYNEQFF.

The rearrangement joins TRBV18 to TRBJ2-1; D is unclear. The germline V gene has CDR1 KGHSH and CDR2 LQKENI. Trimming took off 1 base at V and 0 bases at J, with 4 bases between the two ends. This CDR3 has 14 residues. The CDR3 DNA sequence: TGTGCCAGCTCACCACGGGACTCCTACAATGAGCAGTTCTTC. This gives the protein CASSPRDSYNEQFF.

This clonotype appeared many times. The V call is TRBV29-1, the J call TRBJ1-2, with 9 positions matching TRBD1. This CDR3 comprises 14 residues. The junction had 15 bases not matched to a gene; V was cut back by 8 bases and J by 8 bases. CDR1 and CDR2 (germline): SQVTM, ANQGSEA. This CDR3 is CSTREVGTGSGYTF. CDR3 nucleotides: TGCAGCACCCGAGAGGTGGGGACAGGGTCGGGCTACACCTTC.

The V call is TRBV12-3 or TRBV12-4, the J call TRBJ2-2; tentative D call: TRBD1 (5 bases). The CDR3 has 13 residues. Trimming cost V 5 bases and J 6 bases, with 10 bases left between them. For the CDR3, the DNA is TGTGCCAGCAGTCGACAGCCTGCCGGGGAGCTGTTTTTT. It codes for CASSRQPAGELFF.

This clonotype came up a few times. The CDR3 bases are TGCAGTGCTAGGCTTTATAGGCAAAAGGGGAATGGCTACACCTTC. This encodes CSARLYRQKGNGYTF. V is TRBV20-1 and J is TRBJ1-2, with D possibly being TRBD1 (5 bases). The ends were cut back, 3 bases at V and 6 bases at J, with 20 bases in the middle. CDR1 is DFQATT and CDR2 is SNEGSKA in the germline V gene (reference sequence). The CDR3 is 15 residues long.

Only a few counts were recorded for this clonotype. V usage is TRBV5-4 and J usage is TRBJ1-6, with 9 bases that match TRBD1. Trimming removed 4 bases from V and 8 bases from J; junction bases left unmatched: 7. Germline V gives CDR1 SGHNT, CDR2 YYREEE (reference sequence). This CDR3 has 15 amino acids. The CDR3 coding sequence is TGTGCCAGCAGCCAAAGACAGGGGGGATATTCACCCCTCCACTTT. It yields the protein CASSQRQGGYSPLHF.

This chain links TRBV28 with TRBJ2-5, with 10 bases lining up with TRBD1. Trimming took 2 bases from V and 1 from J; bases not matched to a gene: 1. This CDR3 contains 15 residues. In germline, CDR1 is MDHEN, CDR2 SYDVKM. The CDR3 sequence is CASSLRDRGQETQYF. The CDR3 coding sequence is TGTGCCAGCAGTTTAAGGGACAGGGGCCAAGAGACCCAGTACTTC.

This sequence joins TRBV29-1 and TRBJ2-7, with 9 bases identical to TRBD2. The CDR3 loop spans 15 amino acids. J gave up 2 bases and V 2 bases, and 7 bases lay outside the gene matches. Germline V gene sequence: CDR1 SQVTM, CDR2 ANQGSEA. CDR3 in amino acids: CSVELSASGTYEQYF. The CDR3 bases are TGCAGCGTTGAACTATCGGCTAGCGGGACCTACGAGCAGTACTTC.

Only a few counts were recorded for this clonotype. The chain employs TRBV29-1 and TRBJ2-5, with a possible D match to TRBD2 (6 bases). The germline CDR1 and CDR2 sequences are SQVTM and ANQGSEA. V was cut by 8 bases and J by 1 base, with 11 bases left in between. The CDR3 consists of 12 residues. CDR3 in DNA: TGCAGCAGCGGGCGGGGCCAAGAGACCCAGTACTTC. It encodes CSSGRGQETQYF.

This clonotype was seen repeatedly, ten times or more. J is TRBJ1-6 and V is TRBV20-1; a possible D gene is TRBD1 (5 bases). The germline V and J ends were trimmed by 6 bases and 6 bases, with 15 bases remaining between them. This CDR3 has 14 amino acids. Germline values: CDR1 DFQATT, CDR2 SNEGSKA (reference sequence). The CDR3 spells CSATSQGSNSPLHF. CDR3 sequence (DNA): TGCAGTGCGACCTCCCAGGGATCTAATTCACCCCTCCACTTT.

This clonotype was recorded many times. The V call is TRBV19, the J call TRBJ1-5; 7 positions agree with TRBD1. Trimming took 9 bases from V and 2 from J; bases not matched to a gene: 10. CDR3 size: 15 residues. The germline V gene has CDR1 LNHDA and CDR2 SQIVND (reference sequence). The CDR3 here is CASMTGTIGNQPQHF. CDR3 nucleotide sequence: TGTGCCAGCATGACAGGGACGATCGGCAATCAGCCCCAGCATTTT.

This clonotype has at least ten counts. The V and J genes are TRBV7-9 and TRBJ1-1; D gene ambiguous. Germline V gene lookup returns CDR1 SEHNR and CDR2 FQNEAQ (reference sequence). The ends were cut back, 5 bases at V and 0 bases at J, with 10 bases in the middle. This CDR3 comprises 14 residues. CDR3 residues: CASSSDTMNTEAFF. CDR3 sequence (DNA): TGTGCCAGCAGCAGCGACACCATGAACACTGAAGCTTTCTTT.